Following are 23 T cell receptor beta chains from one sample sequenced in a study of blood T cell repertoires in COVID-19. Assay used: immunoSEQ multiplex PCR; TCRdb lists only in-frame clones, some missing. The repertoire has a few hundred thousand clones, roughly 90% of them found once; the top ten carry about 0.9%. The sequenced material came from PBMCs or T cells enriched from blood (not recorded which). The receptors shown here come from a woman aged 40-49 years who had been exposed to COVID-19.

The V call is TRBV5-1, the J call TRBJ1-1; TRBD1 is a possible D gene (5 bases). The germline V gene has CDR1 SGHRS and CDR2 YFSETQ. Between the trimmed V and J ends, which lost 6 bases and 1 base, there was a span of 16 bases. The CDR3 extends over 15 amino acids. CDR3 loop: CASTVGPGANTEAFF. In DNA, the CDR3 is TGCGCCAGCACCGTGGGGCCGGGAGCGAACACTGAAGCTTTCTTT. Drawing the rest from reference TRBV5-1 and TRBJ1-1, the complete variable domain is KAGVTQTPRYLIKTRGQQVTLSCSPISGHRSVSWYQQTPGQGLQFLFEYFSETQRNKGNFPGRFSGRQFSNSRSEMNVSTLELGDSALYLCASTVGPGANTEAFFGQGTRLTVV.

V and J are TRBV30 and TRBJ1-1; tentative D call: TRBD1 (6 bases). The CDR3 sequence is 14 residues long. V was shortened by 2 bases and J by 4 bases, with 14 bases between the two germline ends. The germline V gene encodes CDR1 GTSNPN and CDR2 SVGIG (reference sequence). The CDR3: CAWSRGGQGTEAFF. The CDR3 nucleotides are TGTGCCTGGAGTCGGGGGGGGCAGGGCACTGAAGCTTTCTTT.

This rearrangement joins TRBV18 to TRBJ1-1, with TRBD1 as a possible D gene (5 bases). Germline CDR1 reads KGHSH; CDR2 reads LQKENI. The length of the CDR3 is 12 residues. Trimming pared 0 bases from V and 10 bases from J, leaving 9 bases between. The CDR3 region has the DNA TGTGCCAGCTCACCACCGGGAGGGGCAGCTTTCTTT. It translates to CASSPPGGAAFF.

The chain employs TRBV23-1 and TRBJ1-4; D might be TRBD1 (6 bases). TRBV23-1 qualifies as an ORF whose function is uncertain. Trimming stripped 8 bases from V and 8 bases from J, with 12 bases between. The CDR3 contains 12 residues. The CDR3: CASSLDREKLFF. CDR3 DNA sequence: TGCGCCAGCTCCCTAGACAGGGAAAAACTGTTTTTT.

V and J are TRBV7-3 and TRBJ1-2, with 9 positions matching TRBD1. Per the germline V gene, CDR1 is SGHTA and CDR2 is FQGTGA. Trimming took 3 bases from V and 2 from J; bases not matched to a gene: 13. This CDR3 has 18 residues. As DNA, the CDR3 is TGTGCCAGCAGCTTCACTCCGTTGGGGACAGGGTGGAACTATGGCTACACCTTC. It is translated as CASSFTPLGTGWNYGYTF.

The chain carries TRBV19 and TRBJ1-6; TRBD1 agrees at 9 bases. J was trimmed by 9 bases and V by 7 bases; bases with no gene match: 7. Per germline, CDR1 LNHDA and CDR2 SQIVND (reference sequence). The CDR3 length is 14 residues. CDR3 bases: TGTGCCAGTATGACAGGGGGTACAGCTTCACCCCTCCACTTT. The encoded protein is CASMTGGTASPLHF.

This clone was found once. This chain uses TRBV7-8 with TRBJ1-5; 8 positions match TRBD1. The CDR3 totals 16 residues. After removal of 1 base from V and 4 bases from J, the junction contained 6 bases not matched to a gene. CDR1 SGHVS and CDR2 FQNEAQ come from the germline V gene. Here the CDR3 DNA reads TGTGCCAGCAGCTTAGTCGGACAGGGTGCTAATCAGCCCCAGCATTTT. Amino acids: CASSLVGQGANQPQHF.

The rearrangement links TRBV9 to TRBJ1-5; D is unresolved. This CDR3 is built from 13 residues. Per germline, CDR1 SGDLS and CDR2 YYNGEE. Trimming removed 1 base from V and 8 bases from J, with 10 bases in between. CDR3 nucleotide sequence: TGTGCCAGCAGCGTATCAGGCGGGGAGCCCCAGCATTTT. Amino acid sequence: CASSVSGGEPQHF.

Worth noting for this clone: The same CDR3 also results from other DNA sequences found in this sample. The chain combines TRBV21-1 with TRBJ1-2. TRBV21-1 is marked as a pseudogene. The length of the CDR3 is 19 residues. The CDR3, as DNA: TGTGCCAGCAGCAATAAAATTCTCGGTCGCAGGGAGGGTAACTATGGTTACACCTTC. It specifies CASSNKILGRREGNYGYTF.

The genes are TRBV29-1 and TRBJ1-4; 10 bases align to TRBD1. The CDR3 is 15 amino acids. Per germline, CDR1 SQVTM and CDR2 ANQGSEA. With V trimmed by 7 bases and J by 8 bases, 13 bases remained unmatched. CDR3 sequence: CSARDRGGGGEKLFF. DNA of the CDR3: TGCAGCGCTCGGGACAGGGGCGGAGGTGGAGAAAAACTGTTTTTT.

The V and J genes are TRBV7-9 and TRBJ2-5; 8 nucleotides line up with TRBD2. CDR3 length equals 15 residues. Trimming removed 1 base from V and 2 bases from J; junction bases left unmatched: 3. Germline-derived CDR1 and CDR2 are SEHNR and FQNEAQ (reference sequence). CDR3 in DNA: TGTGCCAGCAGCTTAGGTACTAGCGGTCAAGAGACCCAGTACTTC. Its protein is CASSLGTSGQETQYF.

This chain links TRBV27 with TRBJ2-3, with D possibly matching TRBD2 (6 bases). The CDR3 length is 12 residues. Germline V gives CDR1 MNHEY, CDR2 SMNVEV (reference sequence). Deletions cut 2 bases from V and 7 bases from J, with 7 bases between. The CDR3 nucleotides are TGTGCCAGCAGTTTAGGGAGGAATACGCAGTATTTT. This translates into CASSLGRNTQYF.

CDR3 nucleotides: TGTGCCAGCTCACCATCACGGACAGGTCTGGATGGCTACACCTTC. It yields the protein CASSPSRTGLDGYTF. V and J are TRBV18 and TRBJ1-2; 7 nucleotides match TRBD1. The CDR3 runs to 15 residues. V dropped 2 bases and J dropped 6; count of bases not matched to a gene: 9. The germline gives CDR1 KGHSH, CDR2 LQKENI.

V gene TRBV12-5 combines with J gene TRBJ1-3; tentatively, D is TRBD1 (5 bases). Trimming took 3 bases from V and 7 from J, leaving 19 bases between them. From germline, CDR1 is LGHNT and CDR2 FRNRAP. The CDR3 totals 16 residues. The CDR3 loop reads CASGLPPGAGRNTIYF. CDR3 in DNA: TGTGCTAGTGGTTTACCTCCTGGTGCGGGACGGAACACCATATATTTT.

CDR3 region: CASSSRTGAVGHYGYTF. The CDR3 coding sequence is TGTGCCAGCAGCTCCCGGACAGGGGCAGTCGGGCACTATGGCTACACCTTC. This chain links TRBV3-1 (or the pseudogene TRBV3-2) with TRBJ1-2; TRBD1 matches 9 bases. Looked up from germline, CDR1 is LGHDT and CDR2 is YNNKEL (reference sequence). J was trimmed by 3 bases and V by 5 bases; bases with no gene match: 13. This CDR3 spans 17 amino acids.

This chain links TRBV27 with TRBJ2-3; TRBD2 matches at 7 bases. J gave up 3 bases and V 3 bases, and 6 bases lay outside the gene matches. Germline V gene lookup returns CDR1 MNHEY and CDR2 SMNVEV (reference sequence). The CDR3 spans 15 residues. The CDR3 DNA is TGTGCCAGCAGTTTGGGAGGGGTTTGGACAGATACGCAGTATTTT. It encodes CASSLGGVWTDTQYF.

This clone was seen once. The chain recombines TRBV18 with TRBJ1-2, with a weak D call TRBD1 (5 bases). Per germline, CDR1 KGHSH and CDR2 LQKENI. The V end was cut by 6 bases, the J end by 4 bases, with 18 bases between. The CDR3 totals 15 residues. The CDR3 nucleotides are TGTGCCAGCTCCCCTACACCAGACAGCTTCTATGGCTACACCTTC. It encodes CASSPTPDSFYGYTF.

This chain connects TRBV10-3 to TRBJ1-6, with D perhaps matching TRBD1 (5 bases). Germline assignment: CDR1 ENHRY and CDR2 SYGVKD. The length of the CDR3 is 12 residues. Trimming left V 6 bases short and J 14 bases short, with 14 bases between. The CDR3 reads CAISQDGGTLHF. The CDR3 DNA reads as TGTGCCATCAGCCAGGACGGGGGGACCCTCCACTTT.

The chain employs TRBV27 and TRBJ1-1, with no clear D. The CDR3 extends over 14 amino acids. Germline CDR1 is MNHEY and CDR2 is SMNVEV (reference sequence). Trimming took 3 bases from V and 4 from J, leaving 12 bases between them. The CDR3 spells CASSFTLEGTEAFF. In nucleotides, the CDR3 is TGTGCCAGCAGTTTTACCCTTGAGGGCACTGAAGCTTTCTTT.

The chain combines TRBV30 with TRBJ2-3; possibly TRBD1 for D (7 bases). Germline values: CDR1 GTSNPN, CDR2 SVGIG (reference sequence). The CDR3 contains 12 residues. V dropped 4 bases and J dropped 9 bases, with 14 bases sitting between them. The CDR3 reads CAWNTQGGTQYF. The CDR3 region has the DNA TGTGCCTGGAATACCCAGGGGGGAACGCAGTATTTT.

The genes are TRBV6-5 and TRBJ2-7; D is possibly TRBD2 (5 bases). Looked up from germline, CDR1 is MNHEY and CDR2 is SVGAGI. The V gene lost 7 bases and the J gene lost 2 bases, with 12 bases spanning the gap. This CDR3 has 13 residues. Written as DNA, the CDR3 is TGTGCCAGCAACGGGGAGTCCCCCTACGAGCAGTACTTC. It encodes CASNGESPYEQYF.

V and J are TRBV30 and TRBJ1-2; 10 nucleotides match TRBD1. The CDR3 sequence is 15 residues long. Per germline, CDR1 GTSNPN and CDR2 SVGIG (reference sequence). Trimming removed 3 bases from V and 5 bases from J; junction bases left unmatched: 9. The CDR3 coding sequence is TGTGCCTGGAGGGGCCGTGGGACAGGGGAATATGGCTACACCTTC. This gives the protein CAWRGRGTGEYGYTF.

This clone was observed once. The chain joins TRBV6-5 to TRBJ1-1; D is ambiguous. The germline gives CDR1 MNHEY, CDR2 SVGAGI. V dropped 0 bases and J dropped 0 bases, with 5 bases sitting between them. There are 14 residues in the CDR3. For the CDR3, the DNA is TGTGCCAGCAGTTACTCGGCAGTGAACACTGAAGCTTTCTTT. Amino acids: CASSYSAVNTEAFF.